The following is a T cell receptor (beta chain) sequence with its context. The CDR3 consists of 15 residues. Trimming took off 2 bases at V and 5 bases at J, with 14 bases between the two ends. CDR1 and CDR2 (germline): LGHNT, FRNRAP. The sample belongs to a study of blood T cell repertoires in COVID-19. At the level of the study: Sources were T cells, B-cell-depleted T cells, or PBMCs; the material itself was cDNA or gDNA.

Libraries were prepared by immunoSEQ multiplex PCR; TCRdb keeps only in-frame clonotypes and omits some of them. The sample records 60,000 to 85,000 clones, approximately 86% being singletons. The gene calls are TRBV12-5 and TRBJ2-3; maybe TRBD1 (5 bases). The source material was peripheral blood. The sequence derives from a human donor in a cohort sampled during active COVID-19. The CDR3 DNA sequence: TGTGCTAGTGGTTTGAGGGTGAGGCAGGGAGATACGCAGTATTTT. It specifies CASGLRVRQGDTQYF.